A selection of T cell receptor beta chains follows, all from one sample in a study of blood T cell repertoires in COVID-19. TCRdb keeps only in-frame clones here, not all; method: immunoSEQ multiplex PCR. The sample holds some 260,000 clones, roughly 87% seen once. The sample taken for sequencing was PBMCs or T cells enriched from blood (not recorded which). These receptors were collected from a woman aged 25 to 39 with acute COVID-19. The CDR3 runs from the conserved cysteine through the conserved F or W. A D gene is named only where the DNA matches it firmly. Clone sizes are given selectively: once, few, many, or a class where the clone is expanded.

j_gene | d_gene | abundance | v_gene | CDR3aa | CDR3nt
TRBJ2-6 | TRBD1 | NA | TRBV3-1/TRBV3-2 | CASSRRDSYLMTTSGANVLTF | TGTGCCAGCAGCCGCCGGGACAGCTATCTGATGACGACCTCTGGGGCCAACGTCCTGACTTTC
TRBJ2-7 | NA | many | TRBV6-2/TRBV6-3 | CASSYETGPYEQYF | TGTGCCAGCAGTTACGAGACAGGACCCTACGAGCAGTACTTC
TRBJ2-6 | NA | few | TRBV9 | CASSVGILGGTAGANVLTF | TGTGCCAGCAGCGTGGGAATCTTAGGGGGGACAGCTGGGGCCAACGTCCTGACTTTC
TRBJ2-5 | TRBD2 | NA | TRBV11-2 | CASSLGSGLAETQYF | TGTGCCAGCAGCTTAGGGTCCGGACTAGCGGAGACCCAGTACTTC
TRBJ2-7 | NA | NA | TRBV6-1 | CASSEPGFEQYF | TGTGCCAGCAGTGAACCGGGGTTCGAGCAGTACTTC
TRBJ2-1 | TRBD2 | NA | TRBV9 | CASSISGGAYNEQFF | TGTGCCAGCAGCATTAGCGGGGGGGCCTACAATGAGCAGTTCTTC
TRBJ2-1 | TRBD2 | NA | TRBV28 | CASSSSGSEFF | TGTGCCAGCAGTTCAAGCGGGAGTGAGTTCTTC
TRBJ1-5 | NA | NA | TRBV6-5 | CATSGGNQPQHF | TGTGCCACCTCGGGAGGCAATCAGCCCCAGCATTTT
TRBJ1-4 | TRBD1 | NA | TRBV18 | CASSPGQTEKLFF | TGTGCCAGCTCACCGGGACAGACCGAAAAACTGTTTTTT
TRBJ2-1 | TRBD2 | NA | TRBV7-6 | CASSLLASGAYNEQFF | TGTGCCAGCAGCTTACTGGCTAGCGGGGCTTACAATGAGCAGTTCTTC
TRBJ1-1 | NA | NA | TRBV6-6 | CASKPSMNTEAFF | TGTGCCAGCAAGCCCTCTATGAACACTGAAGCTTTCTTT
TRBJ2-1 | NA | NA | TRBV9 | CASSVRSASSSYNEQFF | TGTGCCAGCAGCGTAAGGTCAGCTAGTTCGTCCTACAATGAGCAGTTCTTC
TRBJ2-7 | TRBD1 | NA | TRBV5-1 | CASSPGTAKSYEQYF | TGCGCCAGCAGCCCCGGGACAGCGAAATCCTACGAGCAGTACTTC
TRBJ2-7 | TRBD2 | NA | TRBV28 | CASRSTSGGYEQYF | TGTGCCAGCAGATCGACTAGCGGGGGTTACGAGCAGTACTTC
TRBJ1-2 | NA | NA | TRBV3-1/TRBV3-2 | CASSKGTNYGYTF | TGTGCCAGCAGCAAAGGGACAAACTATGGCTACACCTTC
TRBJ1-1 | NA | NA | TRBV2 | CASSGLMNTEAFF | TGTGCCAGCAGTGGACTAATGAACACTGAAGCTTTCTTT
TRBJ1-1 | TRBD1 | NA | TRBV10-3 | CAIRPNAGGNTEAFF | TGTGCCATCAGACCCAACGCAGGGGGCAACACTGAAGCTTTCTTT
TRBJ2-5 | NA | NA | TRBV7-2 | CASSPRRAEETQYF | TGTGCCAGCAGCCCGCGGAGGGCGGAAGAGACCCAGTACTTC
TRBJ2-5 | TRBD1 | NA | TRBV19 | CASSRQGTETQYF | TGTGCCAGTAGTCGACAGGGGACGGAGACCCAGTACTTC
TRBJ1-1 | NA | NA | TRBV6-7 | CASSYGTEGTEAFF | TGTGCCAGCAGTTACGGGACTGAGGGCACTGAAGCTTTCTTT
TRBJ2-3 | NA | many | TRBV7-2 | CASSSSPGHRADTQYF | TGTGCCAGCAGCTCAAGTCCGGGACACCGGGCAGATACGCAGTATTTT
TRBJ1-1 | TRBD1 | NA | TRBV4-1 | CASSQGQGALNTEAFF | TGCGCCAGCAGCCAGGGACAGGGCGCCTTGAACACTGAAGCTTTCTTT
TRBJ2-2 | NA | NA | TRBV6-5 | CASGPPGTGELFF | TGTGCCAGCGGGCCACCGGGGACCGGGGAGCTGTTTTTT
TRBJ2-7 | NA | NA | TRBV7-9 | CASSLAFGAPEQYF | TGTGCCAGCAGCTTAGCTTTTGGAGCTCCCGAGCAGTACTTC
TRBJ2-1 | NA | NA | TRBV6-2/TRBV6-3 | CASSYSGGVEQFF | TGTGCCAGCAGTTACTCAGGCGGCGTGGAGCAGTTCTTC
TRBJ1-5 | NA | once | TRBV28 | CASSSPGEGSNQPQHF | TGTGCCAGCAGTTCTCCAGGGGAAGGTAGCAATCAGCCCCAGCATTTT
TRBJ1-1 | TRBD1 | NA | TRBV5-1 | CASSPGTGGGTEAFF | TGCGCCAGCAGCCCTGGCACAGGGGGTGGCACTGAAGCTTTCTTT
TRBJ2-3 | NA | NA | TRBV7-3 | CASTRRSEWEGTDTQYF | TGTGCCAGCACCCGACGCTCTGAGTGGGAGGGCACAGATACGCAGTATTTT
TRBJ1-1 | NA | NA | TRBV2 | CASSELISGTEAFF | TGTGCCAGCAGTGAATTAATTTCCGGGACTGAAGCTTTCTTT
TRBJ1-3 | NA | NA | TRBV5-4 | CASSAGRNSGNTIYF | TGTGCCAGCAGCGCGGGACGGAACTCTGGAAACACCATATATTTT
TRBJ2-7 | TRBD2 | NA | TRBV5-1 | CASSPRTSGNYEQYF | TGCGCCAGCAGCCCAAGGACTAGCGGGAACTACGAGCAGTACTTC
TRBJ2-3 | TRBD2 | NA | TRBV3-1/TRBV3-2 | CASSPQMGGRAEQYF | TGTGCCAGCAGCCCTCAGATGGGCGGGAGGGCCGAGCAGTATTTT
TRBJ1-1 | TRBD1 | NA | TRBV6-2/TRBV6-3 | CASSRDRGRRMTEAFF | TGTGCCAGCAGCAGGGACAGGGGGCGGCGGATGACTGAAGCTTTCTTT
TRBJ1-2 | NA | NA | TRBV7-9 | CASSLDKGANYGYTF | TGTGCCAGCAGCTTAGATAAGGGAGCTAACTATGGCTACACCTTC
TRBJ2-7 | NA | NA | TRBV10-2 | CASSDWAASHRTYEQYF | TGCGCCAGCAGTGATTGGGCCGCGTCCCATAGAACATACGAGCAGTACTTC
TRBJ2-5 | NA | once | TRBV5-1 | CASSRGSGQETQYF | TGCGCCAGCAGCCGGGGGAGCGGGCAAGAGACCCAGTACTTC
TRBJ1-4 | NA | once | TRBV9 | CASSVRGVINEKLFF | TGTGCCAGCAGCGTTCGGGGGGTGATTAATGAAAAACTGTTTTTT
TRBJ1-4 | NA | NA | TRBV27 | CASTNRGFGEKLFF | TGTGCCAGCACAAATAGAGGGTTCGGCGAAAAACTGTTTTTT
TRBJ1-6 | NA | NA | TRBV28 | CASSPTGVYNSPLHF | TGTGCCAGCAGTCCGACAGGAGTTTATAATTCACCCCTCCACTTT
TRBJ2-1 | TRBD2 | NA | TRBV7-3 | CASGPSGGRSEQFF | TGTGCCAGCGGCCCTAGCGGGGGTCGTTCTGAGCAGTTCTTC
TRBJ2-7 | TRBD1 | NA | TRBV11-2 | CASSFGTGIYEQYF | TGTGCCAGCAGCTTCGGGACAGGGATCTACGAGCAGTACTTC
TRBJ2-3 | NA | NA | TRBV5-4 | CASSRGGTQYF | TGTGCCAGCTCCCGGGGAGGTACGCAGTATTTT
TRBJ1-5 | NA | NA | TRBV28 | CASNQFPQPQHF | TGTGCCAGCAACCAGTTCCCTCAGCCCCAGCATTTT
TRBJ2-5 | NA | once | TRBV7-2 | CASSIREQETQYF | TGTGCCAGCAGTATCCGGGAACAAGAGACCCAGTACTTC
TRBJ2-1 | TRBD2 | NA | TRBV5-1 | CASSPGLAGSSYNEQFF | TGCGCCAGCAGCCCCGGACTAGCGGGGAGCTCCTACAATGAGCAGTTCTTC
TRBJ1-2 | NA | NA | TRBV7-2 | CASSLGGQGNYGYTF | TGTGCCAGCAGCTTAGGGGGGCAGGGGAACTATGGCTACACCTTC
TRBJ1-1 | TRBD1 | NA | TRBV28 | CASSLQGVHRSAFF | TGTGCCAGCAGTTTGCAGGGGGTGCACAGGTCGGCTTTCTTT